This entry is about one TCR beta chain. Antigen unknown. The sample is drawn from a study of cytomegalovirus exposure and HLA in healthy donors. Study outcomes and limitations: A missense DCLRE1C variant was associated with V- and J-gene trimming of TCR beta chains in a later analysis, and an independent cohort replicated the association.

Primers included in the PCR were 60 Vbeta and 13 Jbeta primers. Sequencing was performed with immunoSEQ multiplex PCR; in TCRdb, only in-frame clones are kept and a portion is missing. Counted here are over 150,000 clones, around 79% occurring once; the ten biggest clones make up 7.4%. Germline lookup yields CDR1 SGDLS and CDR2 YYNGEE. The CDR3 runs to 18 residues. V trimming: 3 bases; J trimming: 1 base; junction bases outside the gene matches: 12. The V call is TRBV9, the J call TRBJ2-3, with TRBD2 matching over 9 bases. The receptor's source is a male donor in good health and CMV-seropositive. Sequences were obtained from PBMCs. The CDR3 sequence is CASSEGLAGTARTDTQYF. The CDR3 bases are TGTGCCAGCAGCGAGGGGCTAGCGGGGACCGCCCGCACAGATACGCAGTATTTT. The full variable domain, rest sourced from reference TRBV9 and TRBJ2-3, is DSGVTQTPKHLITATGQRVTLRCSPRSGDLSVYWYQQSLDQGLQFLIQYYNGEERAKGNILERFSAQQFPDLHSELNLSSLELGDSALYFCASSEGLAGTARTDTQYFGPGTRLTVL.